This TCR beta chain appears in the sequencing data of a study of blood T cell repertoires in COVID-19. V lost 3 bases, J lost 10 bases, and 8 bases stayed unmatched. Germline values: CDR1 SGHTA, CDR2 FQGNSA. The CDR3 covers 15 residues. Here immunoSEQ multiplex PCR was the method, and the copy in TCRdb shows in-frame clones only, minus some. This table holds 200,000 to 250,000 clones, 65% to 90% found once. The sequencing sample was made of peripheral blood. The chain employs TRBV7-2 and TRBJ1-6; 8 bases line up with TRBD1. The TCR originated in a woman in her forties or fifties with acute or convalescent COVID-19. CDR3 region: CASSLLGQVESPLHF. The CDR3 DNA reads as TGTGCCAGCAGCTTGTTGGGACAGGTGGAATCACCCCTCCACTTT.